The 32 T cell receptor beta chains given below trace back to one sample, sequenced in a study of CD8+CD57+ T cells in acquired aplastic anemia. TCR beta VDJ combinations and CDR3 sequences were profiled from genomic DNA. Via MiXCR, TCRdb re-called the reads, giving one row per CDR3 protein. The table includes a few hundred thousand distinct CDR3 sequences, 50% to 70% detected once. The sequenced material came from sorted CD4+, CD8+, or CD8+CD57+ T cells (not recorded which) from PBMCs. The receptors derive from a human donor with severe aplastic anemia or a healthy control (not recorded which).

The CDR3 DNA reads as TGTGCCTGGAGTAATGGGGCAGCCAGACTAAAACTGTTTTTT. This codes for CAWSNGAARLKLFF. The chain employs TRBV30 and TRBJ1-4; a possible D gene is TRBD1 (5 bases). The CDR3 consists of 14 residues. Germline CDR1 is GTSNPN and CDR2 is SVGIG (reference sequence). V was clipped by 2 bases and J by 10 bases, with 17 bases between them.

To note about this clonotype: Compared with germline, one end of the junction differs, possibly owing to a read error. V gene TRBV20-1 combines with J gene TRBJ1-5, with D possibly TRBD1 on 5 matching bases. CDR3 length: 13 residues. Germline V gives CDR1 DFQATT, CDR2 SNEGSKA (reference sequence). The CDR3 reads CNARWGWDQPQHF. In DNA form, the CDR3 reads TGCAATGCTAGGTGGGGGTGGGATCAGCCCCAGCATTTT.

The sample holds a few counts of this clonotype. In DNA form, the CDR3 reads TGTGCCAGCAGCCCCCCGACACTTTACGAGCAGTACTTC. Its protein product is CASSPPTLYEQYF. V and J are TRBV7-9 and TRBJ2-7; D unclear. Trimming removed 5 bases at V and 4 bases at J, with 12 bases between. This CDR3 is 13 amino acids long. Germline V CDR1 and CDR2: SEHNR, FQNEAQ (reference sequence).

This clonotype has just a few counts. The rearrangement uses TRBV7-8 and TRBJ2-5; D might be TRBD2 (5 bases). CDR1 and CDR2 from the germline V gene are SGHVS and FQNEAQ. Trimming removed 4 bases at V and 9 bases at J, with 9 bases between. CDR3 length equals 11 residues. This CDR3 is CASSSPGAQYF. The CDR3 DNA sequence: TGTGCCAGCAGCTCGCCCGGGGCCCAGTACTTC.

This rearrangement joins TRBV20-1 to TRBJ1-1; D is unclear. This CDR3 spans 13 amino acids. The ends were cut back, 6 bases at V and 4 bases at J, with 15 bases in the middle. Germline V gene data show CDR1 as DFQATT and CDR2 as SNEGSKA (reference sequence). CDR3 sequence: CSALVPRSTEAFF. DNA of the CDR3: TGCAGTGCCCTGGTTCCCAGGAGCACTGAAGCTTTCTTT.

This clonotype appeared a single time. A single base separates this from a much larger clone, so it may be a read error. The V call is TRBV6-1, the J call TRBJ1-2; 7 positions agree with TRBD1. The CDR3 spans 13 residues. Unmatched junction bases numbered 6, after V lost 8 bases and J lost 3 bases. Germline CDR1 MNHNS, CDR2 SASEGT. CDR3 nucleotide sequence: TGTGCCAGCGGGGTTACAGGGGACTATGGCTACACCTTC. It yields the protein CASGVTGDYGYTF.

The genes are TRBV5-1 and TRBJ1-3; no clear D. The CDR3 runs 14 residues. CDR1 SGHRS and CDR2 YFSETQ come from the germline V gene. V was clipped by 6 bases and J by 0 bases, with 10 bases between them. The chain's CDR3 is CASMEGTSGNTIYF. CDR3 nucleotide sequence: TGCGCCAGCATGGAGGGTACCTCTGGAAACACCATATATTTT.

To note about this clonotype: The CDR3 ends on some other residue instead of the conserved phenylalanine or tryptophan, so this is likely a read error. This chain connects TRBV12-3 or TRBV12-4 to TRBJ1-1; 8 nucleotides match TRBD1. This CDR3 has 13 amino acids. V lost 3 bases, J lost 4 bases, and 1 base stayed unmatched. CDR3 region: CASSLTGATEAFL. CDR3 sequence (DNA): TGTGCCAGCAGTTTGACAGGGGCCACTGAAGCTTTCCTT.

This clonotype showed up just a few times. At one end, the junction sequence differs from germline, possibly due to a read error. This chain joins TRBV4-1 and TRBJ1-2, with a tentative D call TRBD1 (6 bases). The length of the CDR3 is 15 residues. Germline V CDR1 and CDR2: MGHRA, YSYEKL. CDR3 sequence: CASTPGGARNCGYTF. In DNA, the CDR3 is TGCGCCAGCACCCCGGGGGGGGCGCGGAACTGTGGCTACACCTTC.

For this clonotype: The junction departs from germline at one end; a sequencing error may be responsible. V usage is TRBV2 and J usage is TRBJ2-3; D is undetermined. There are 10 residues in the CDR3. Looked up from germline, CDR1 is SNHLY and CDR2 is FYNNEI. CDR3 residues: CASSLKTEHF. Here the CDR3 DNA reads TGTGCCAGCAGCCTGAAGACGGAACATTTT.

This clonotype was picked up many times. The chain recombines TRBV5-1 with TRBJ1-1; D perhaps matches TRBD1 (6 bases). This CDR3 comprises 17 residues. Germline loops: CDR1 SGHRS, CDR2 YFSETQ. With 4 bases removed from V and 1 base from J, the gap between germline ends came to 20 bases. The CDR3 sequence is CASSRDIPIRTNTEAFF. Here the CDR3 DNA reads TGCGCCAGCAGCCGGGACATCCCAATTCGAACGAACACTGAAGCTTTCTTT.

As concerns this clonotype: No conserved phenylalanine or tryptophan ends this CDR3, so it is likely a read error. V and J are TRBV10-3 and TRBJ2-3; possible D gene TRBD1, 6 bases. Trimming took 0 bases from V and 6 from J, leaving 16 bases between them. This CDR3 is 16 amino acids long. Germline V gene sequence: CDR1 ENHRY, CDR2 SYGVKD. The DNA for the CDR3 is TGTGCCATCAGTGAGTCGAGTAGCAGGGGCGTGGATACGCAGTATTCT. This codes for CAISESSSRGVDTQYS.

As regards this clonotype: Relative to the germline gene, one junction end is altered; a read error may explain this. CDR3 loop: CASSLRGPSTDAFF. The CDR3 DNA reads as TGTGCCAGCAGTTTACGGGGGCCGAGCACTGACGCTTTCTTT. This chain links TRBV25-1 with TRBJ1-1; possible D gene TRBD1, 6 bases. The CDR3 loop spans 14 amino acids. CDR1 and CDR2 (germline): MGHDK, SYGVNS.

The chain recombines TRBV19 with TRBJ2-1, with D unresolved. CDR1 is LNHDA, CDR2 SQIVND, per germline (reference sequence). The CDR3 has 14 amino acids. Trimming took 3 bases from V and 9 from J, leaving 15 bases between them. The CDR3 DNA is TGTGCCAGTAGTATTGACATGGCAGGTAGTGAGCAGTTCTTC. Protein: CASSIDMAGSEQFF.

This clonotype was detected ten times or more. This rearrangement joins TRBV15 to TRBJ2-1; no clear D gene. V shed 0 bases and J shed 3 bases, with 12 bases lying between them. Germline V CDR1 and CDR2: LNHNV, YYDKDF (reference sequence). This CDR3 has 16 amino acids. For the CDR3, the DNA is TGTGCCACCAGCAGAGACTCAGGACCCGGCTACAATGAGCAGTTCTTC. This gives the protein CATSRDSGPGYNEQFF.

The chain recombines TRBV5-1 with TRBJ2-3, with D possibly being TRBD1 or TRBD2 (5 bases each). CDR3 length equals 14 residues. Trimming took 4 bases from V and 5 from J, leaving 14 bases between them. Germline values: CDR1 SGHRS, CDR2 YFSETQ. The CDR3: CASSHRDPGDTQYF. In nucleotides, the CDR3 is TGCGCCAGCAGCCACCGGGACCCGGGAGATACGCAGTATTTT.

The table lists this clonotype with a few counts. DNA for the CDR3: TGCAGCGTTGGACTTTCCTCCGGCGCAACTAATGAAAAACTGTTTTTT. It translates to CSVGLSSGATNEKLFF. This chain joins TRBV20-1 and TRBJ1-4; no clear D gene. The V gene's germline CDR1 is DFQATT and CDR2 SNEGSKA (reference sequence). The CDR3 is 16 residues long.

This clonotype was observed a few times. This chain joins TRBV12-3 or TRBV12-4 and TRBJ2-7, with a weak D call TRBD2 (6 bases). The CDR3 has 12 amino acids. The ends were cut back, 3 bases at V and 5 bases at J, with 8 bases in the middle. This CDR3 reads CASSFGGNEQYF. The CDR3, as DNA: TGTGCCAGCAGTTTCGGGGGTAACGAGCAGTACTTC.

The chain uses TRBV2 and TRBJ2-5, with TRBD2 matching 12 bases. The V gene's germline CDR1 is SNHLY and CDR2 FYNNEI. The CDR3 has 17 amino acids. The V gene end was trimmed by 0 bases and the J gene end by 0 bases; junction bases not matched to a gene: 2. The CDR3 bases are TGTGCCAGCAGTGAAGCCCTAGCGGGGGGGAACCAAGAGACCCAGTACTTC. It translates to CASSEALAGGNQETQYF.

The genes are TRBV7-8 and TRBJ2-3; D is unresolved. Germline V lookup: CDR1 SGHVS, CDR2 FQNEAQ. V lost 4 bases and J 0 bases, leaving 11 bases between the germline ends. The CDR3 runs 15 residues. CDR3 loop: CASSSQLASTDTQYF. In DNA form, the CDR3 reads TGTGCCAGCAGCTCCCAGTTAGCTAGCACAGATACGCAGTATTTT. Together with reference TRBV7-8 and TRBJ2-3, the CDR3 gives the full variable domain: GAGVSQSPRYKVAKRGQDVALRCDPISGHVSLFWYQQALGQGPEFLTYFQNEAQLDKSGLPSDRFFAERPEGSVSTLKIQRTQQEDSAVYLCASSSQLASTDTQYFGPGTRLTVL.

The chain employs TRBV7-9 and TRBJ2-2; D unresolved. CDR1 and CDR2 from the germline V gene are SEHNR and FQNEAQ (reference sequence). Trimming removed 3 bases at V and 2 bases at J, with 10 bases between. This CDR3 is built from 15 residues. The DNA for the CDR3 is TGTGCCAGCAGCTTCTTGAGGATTAACACCGGGGAGCTGTTTTTT. This encodes CASSFLRINTGELFF.

The DNA for the CDR3 is TGTGCCACCAGTGGGGGGAACTATGGCTACACCTTC. Translated, it gives CATSGGNYGYTF. V is TRBV24-1 and J is TRBJ1-2; possible D gene TRBD1, 5 bases. V lost 5 bases to trimming and J lost 2 bases, with 5 bases between them. The CDR3 is 12 amino acids. CDR1 is KGHDR, CDR2 SFDVKD, per germline.

At least ten counts were recorded for this clonotype. The rearrangement links TRBV29-1 to TRBJ2-2; D unclear. CDR1 is SQVTM and CDR2 is ANQGSEA in the germline V gene. The V end lost 7 bases, the J end lost 6 bases, and 12 bases lay between the germline ends. This CDR3 region has 12 residues. CDR3 bases: TGCAGCGGCTCTCGAGCTCCCGGGGAGCTGTTTTTT. As protein: CSGSRAPGELFF.

This clonotype was seen at least ten times. The rearrangement uses TRBV3-1 and TRBJ2-5; 13 nucleotides agree with TRBD2. V dropped 7 bases and J dropped 2; count of bases not matched to a gene: 10. CDR1 LGHDT and CDR2 YNNKEL come from the germline V gene (reference sequence). This CDR3 has 17 residues. The CDR3 DNA follows: TGTGCCAGCACCCGACGGACTAGCGGGGGATTACAAGAGACCCAGTACTTC. Amino acids: CASTRRTSGGLQETQYF.

V usage is TRBV5-6 and J usage is TRBJ2-5; weak D call: TRBD2 (6 bases). Per germline, CDR1 SGHDT and CDR2 YYEEEE. V lost 3 bases to trimming and J lost 5 bases, with 14 bases between them. The CDR3 is made up of 14 amino acids. The CDR3 bases are TGTGCCAGCAGCTGGTCGGGGGTAGGTGAGACCCAGTACTTC. It codes for CASSWSGVGETQYF.

The chain has TRBV24-1 and TRBJ2-3; no clear D. Trimming removed 4 bases at V and 5 bases at J, with 9 bases between. The length of the CDR3 is 13 residues. Germline assignment: CDR1 KGHDR and CDR2 SFDVKD. CDR3: CATSDSTEDTQYF. CDR3 in DNA: TGTGCCACCAGTGACTCAACCGAAGATACGCAGTATTTT.

V and J are TRBV4-3 and TRBJ2-1, with a possible D match to TRBD1 (5 bases). V dropped 1 base and J dropped 15 bases, with 10 bases sitting between them. Germline CDR1 LGHNA, CDR2 YSLEER. This CDR3 comprises 11 residues. CDR3 nucleotide sequence: TGCGCCAGCAGCCAAGGACAGCTCGCGTTCTTC. Translation gives CASSQGQLAFF.

The V gene is TRBV10-3, the J gene TRBJ1-6, with TRBD1 as a possible D gene (5 bases). V lost 5 bases and J 5 bases, leaving 10 bases between the germline ends. The V gene's germline CDR1 is ENHRY and CDR2 SYGVKD. The CDR3 totals 14 residues. In DNA form, the CDR3 reads TGTGCCATCAGTTACAGGACGGATAATTCACCCCTCCACTTT. Protein: CAISYRTDNSPLHF.

This clonotype appeared once. The V gene is TRBV2, the J gene TRBJ2-7; 10 nucleotides line up with TRBD1. The J segment lost 5 bases and the V segment lost 6 bases, leaving 7 bases of the junction unmatched. Looked up from germline, CDR1 is SNHLY and CDR2 is FYNNEI. The CDR3 runs to 14 residues. The CDR3 here is CASSYGTGADEQYF. In DNA form, the CDR3 reads TGTGCCAGCAGCTACGGGACAGGGGCAGACGAGCAGTACTTC.

Turning to this clonotype: With a much larger clone just one base away, this may be a read error. The chain has TRBV30 and TRBJ1-5; 8 bases line up with TRBD1. The CDR3 is made up of 12 amino acids. The germline CDR1 and CDR2 sequences are GTSNPN and SVGIG (reference sequence). The V segment lost 8 bases and the J segment 6 bases; nucleotides outside the gene matches: 6. CDR3 nucleotide sequence: TGTGCCCGCGCAGGGGGCGGTCAGCCCCAGCATTTT. The encoded protein is CARAGGGQPQHF. Full variable domain (missing parts from reference TRBV30 and TRBJ1-5): SQTIHQWPATLVQPVGSPLSLECTVEGTSNPNLYWYRQAAGRGLQLLFYSVGIGQISSEVPQNLSASRPQDRQFILSSKKLLLSDSGFYLCARAGGGQPQHFGDGTRLSIL.

The chain is built from TRBV5-6 and TRBJ1-5; D gene unclear. Looked up from germline, CDR1 is SGHDT and CDR2 is YYEEEE. Between the trimmed V and J ends, which lost 4 bases and 0 bases, there was a span of 17 bases. There are 17 residues in the CDR3. The CDR3 is CASSPLLTPYSNQPQHF. CDR3 in DNA: TGTGCCAGCAGCCCCCTCTTGACACCCTATAGCAATCAGCCCCAGCATTTT. Full variable domain (outside the CDR3, taken from reference TRBV5-6 and TRBJ1-5): DAGVTQSPTHLIKTRGQQVTLRCSPKSGHDTVSWYQQALGQGPQFIFQYYEEEERQRGNFPDRFSGHQFPNYSSELNVNALLLGDSALYLCASSPLLTPYSNQPQHFGDGTRLSIL.

The chain uses TRBV9 and TRBJ2-3; TRBD1 aligns across 9 bases. Germline CDR1 is SGDLS and CDR2 is YYNGEE. The trim removed 3 bases at V and 6 bases at J, leaving 8 bases unmatched. The CDR3 extends over 15 amino acids. CDR3 region: CASSAPDRGSDTQYF. Written as DNA, the CDR3 is TGTGCCAGCAGCGCCCCGGACAGGGGATCGGATACGCAGTATTTT.